The present entry profiles one T cell receptor (beta chain) with its context. These data come from a study of cytomegalovirus exposure and HLA in healthy donors. Use of 60 Vbeta and 13 Jbeta primers characterized the PCR. The assay was immunoSEQ multiplex PCR, and TCRdb's table has in-frame clones only and misses some. This sample has about 140,000 clones; about four fifths occur once, and the top ten carry roughly 4.5%. The sample comprised PBMCs. The receptor's source is a man aged 40-49 years in good health and CMV-seronegative.

CDR3 nucleotides: TGTGCCAGCAGTTTACCTAGGACAGGGGGCCAAGAGACCCAGTACTTC. Residues: CASSLPRTGGQETQYF. The gene calls are TRBV6-6 and TRBJ2-5; 10 bases map to TRBD1. The germline gives CDR1 MNHNY, CDR2 SVGAGI (reference sequence). The junction had 6 bases not matched to a gene; V was cut back by 4 bases and J by 1 base. The CDR3 spans 16 residues.